The T cell receptor (beta chain) under discussion was sequenced for a study of cytomegalovirus exposure and HLA in healthy donors. With 60 Vbeta and 13 Jbeta primers, the PCR was carried out. Profiling relied on immunoSEQ multiplex PCR, and the TCRdb table lists in-frame clones only, not all of them. The sample yields 73,000 or so clones, over 75% seen once. The germline CDR1 and CDR2 sequences are MDHEN and SYDVKM. The V end lost 6 bases, the J end lost 6 bases, and 21 bases lay between the germline ends. The CDR3 loop spans 16 amino acids. The sample consisted of PBMCs. This clonotype was obtained from a human donor in good health. The rearrangement joins TRBV28 to TRBJ2-1; D possibly corresponds to TRBD1 (5 bases). CDR3 residues: CASSPAQALSRNEQFF. The CDR3 DNA reads TGTGCCAGCAGCCCCGCACAGGCCCTAAGTCGCAATGAGCAGTTCTTC. Supplemented by reference TRBV28 and TRBJ2-1, the full variable domain reads DVKVTQSSRYLVKRTGEKVFLECVQDMDHENMFWYRQDPGLGLRLIYFSYDVKMKEKGDIPEGYSVSREKKERFSLILESASTNQTSMYLCASSPAQALSRNEQFFGPGTRLTVL.